The clone carrying this T cell receptor (beta chain) has only a few counts. It was with a sample-barcoded 5' primer and a J-beta primer mix that a second PCR of about 7 to 12 cycles was run. A single record per CDR3 protein comes from TCRdb applying MiXCR to the 5' RACE reads. The profile shows about 1.8 million distinct CDR3 sequences, about 49% of them singletons. These data originate in a study of blood T cells in healthy people across ages. Germline V gene data show CDR1 as SGHVS and CDR2 as FQNEAQ. The CDR3 runs 18 residues. The V and J ends lost 5 bases and 1 base respectively, with 21 bases between them. The people who gave samples were healthy Caucasians from Russia, aged about 6 to 95.

V usage is TRBV7-8 and J usage is TRBJ2-4; D is ambiguous. Material for sequencing was blood. The source of this sequence is a woman between 40 and 55 years old in good health. The CDR3, as DNA: TGTGCCAGCAGCCCGGCTCGTTGGGCCGACGGGGCCAAAAACATTCAGTACTTC. It translates to CASSPARWADGAKNIQYF.